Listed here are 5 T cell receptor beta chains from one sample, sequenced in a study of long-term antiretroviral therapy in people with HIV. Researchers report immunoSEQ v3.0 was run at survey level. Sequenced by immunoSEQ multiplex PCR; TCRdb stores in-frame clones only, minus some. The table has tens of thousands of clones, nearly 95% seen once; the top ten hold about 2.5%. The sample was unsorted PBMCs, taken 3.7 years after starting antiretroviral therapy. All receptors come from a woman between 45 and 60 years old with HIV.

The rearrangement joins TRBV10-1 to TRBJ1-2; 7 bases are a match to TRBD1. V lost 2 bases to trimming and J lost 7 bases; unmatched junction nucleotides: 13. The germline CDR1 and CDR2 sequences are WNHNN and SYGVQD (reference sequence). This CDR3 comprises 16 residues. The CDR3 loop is CASSEPSYPPGGGYTF. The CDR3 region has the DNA TGCGCCAGCAGTGAGCCCTCTTACCCCCCAGGGGGTGGCTACACCTTC.

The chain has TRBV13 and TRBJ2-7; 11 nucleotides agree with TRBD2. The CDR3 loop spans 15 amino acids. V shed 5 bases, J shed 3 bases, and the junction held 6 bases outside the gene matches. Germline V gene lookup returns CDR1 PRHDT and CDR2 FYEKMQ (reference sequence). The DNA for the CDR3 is TGTGCCAGCAGCAAAACCGGGACTAGCGGCTACGAGCAGTACTTC. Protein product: CASSKTGTSGYEQYF.

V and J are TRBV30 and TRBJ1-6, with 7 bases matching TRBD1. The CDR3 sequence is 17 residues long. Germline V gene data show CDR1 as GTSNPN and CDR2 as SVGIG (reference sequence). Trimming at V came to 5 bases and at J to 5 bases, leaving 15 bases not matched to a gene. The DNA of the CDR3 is TGTGCCTGGGTCCGACAGGGAACTCCCTTCCATAATTCACCCCTCCACTTT. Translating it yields CAWVRQGTPFHNSPLHF.

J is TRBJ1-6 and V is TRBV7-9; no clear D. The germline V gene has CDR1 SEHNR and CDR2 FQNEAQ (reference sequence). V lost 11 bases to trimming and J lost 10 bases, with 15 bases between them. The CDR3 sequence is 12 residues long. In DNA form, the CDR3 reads TGTGCCGCGGCGGGGTCTAACTCACCCCTCCACTTT. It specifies CAAAGSNSPLHF.

CDR3 sequence (DNA): TGTGCCAGTTCGGGACTCAGGTGGGAAAAACTGTTTTTT. This codes for CASSGLRWEKLFF. The chain joins TRBV2 to TRBJ1-4; weak D call: TRBD1 (5 bases). Trimming shortened V by 9 bases and J by 8 bases, and 16 bases separated the two germline ends. The CDR3 has 13 residues. Germline V gene data show CDR1 as SNHLY and CDR2 as FYNNEI.